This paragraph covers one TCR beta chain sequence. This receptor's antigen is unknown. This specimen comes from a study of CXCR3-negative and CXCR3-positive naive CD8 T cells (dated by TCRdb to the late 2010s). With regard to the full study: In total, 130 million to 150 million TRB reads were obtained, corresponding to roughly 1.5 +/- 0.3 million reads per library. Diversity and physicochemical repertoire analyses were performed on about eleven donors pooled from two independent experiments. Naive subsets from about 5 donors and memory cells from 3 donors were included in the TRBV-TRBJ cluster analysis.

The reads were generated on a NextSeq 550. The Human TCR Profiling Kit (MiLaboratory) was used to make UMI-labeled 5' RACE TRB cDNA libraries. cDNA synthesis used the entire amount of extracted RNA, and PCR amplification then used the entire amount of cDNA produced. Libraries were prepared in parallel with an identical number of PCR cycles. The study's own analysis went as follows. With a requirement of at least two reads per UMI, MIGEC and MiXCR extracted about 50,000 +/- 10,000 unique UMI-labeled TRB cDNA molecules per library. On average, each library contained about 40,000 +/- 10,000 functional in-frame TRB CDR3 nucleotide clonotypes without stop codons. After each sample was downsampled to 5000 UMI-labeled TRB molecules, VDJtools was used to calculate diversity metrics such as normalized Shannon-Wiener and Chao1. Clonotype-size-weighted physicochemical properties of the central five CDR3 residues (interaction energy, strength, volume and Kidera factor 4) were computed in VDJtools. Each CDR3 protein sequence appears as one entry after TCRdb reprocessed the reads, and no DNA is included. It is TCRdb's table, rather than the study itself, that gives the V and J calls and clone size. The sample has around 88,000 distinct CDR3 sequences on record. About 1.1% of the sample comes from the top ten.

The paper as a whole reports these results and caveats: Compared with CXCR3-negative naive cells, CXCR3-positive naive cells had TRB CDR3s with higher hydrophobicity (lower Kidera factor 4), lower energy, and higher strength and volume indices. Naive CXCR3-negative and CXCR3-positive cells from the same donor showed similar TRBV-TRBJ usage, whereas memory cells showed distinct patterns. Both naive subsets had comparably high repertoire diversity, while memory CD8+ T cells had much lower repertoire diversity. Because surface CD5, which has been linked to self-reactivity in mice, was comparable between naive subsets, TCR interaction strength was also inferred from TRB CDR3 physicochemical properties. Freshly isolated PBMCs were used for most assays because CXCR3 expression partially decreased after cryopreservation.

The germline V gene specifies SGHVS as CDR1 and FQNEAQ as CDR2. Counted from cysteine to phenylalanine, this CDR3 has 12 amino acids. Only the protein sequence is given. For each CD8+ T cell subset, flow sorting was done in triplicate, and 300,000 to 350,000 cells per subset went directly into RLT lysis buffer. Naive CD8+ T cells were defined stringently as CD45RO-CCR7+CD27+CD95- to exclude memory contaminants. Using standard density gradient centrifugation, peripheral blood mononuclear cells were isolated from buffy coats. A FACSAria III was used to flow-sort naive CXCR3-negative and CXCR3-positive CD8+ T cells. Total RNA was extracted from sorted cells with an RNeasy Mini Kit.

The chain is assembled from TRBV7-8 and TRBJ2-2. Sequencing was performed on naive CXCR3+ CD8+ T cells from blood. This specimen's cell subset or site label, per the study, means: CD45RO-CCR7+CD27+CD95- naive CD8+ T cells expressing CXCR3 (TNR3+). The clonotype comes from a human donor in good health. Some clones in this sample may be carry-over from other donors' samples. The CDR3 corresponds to CASRASPGELFF. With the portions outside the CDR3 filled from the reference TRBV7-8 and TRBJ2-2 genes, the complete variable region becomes GAGVSQSPRYKVAKRGQDVALRCDPISGHVSLFWYQQALGQGPEFLTYFQNEAQLDKSGLPSDRFFAERPEGSVSTLKIQRTQQEDSAVYLCASRASPGELFFGEGSRLTVL.